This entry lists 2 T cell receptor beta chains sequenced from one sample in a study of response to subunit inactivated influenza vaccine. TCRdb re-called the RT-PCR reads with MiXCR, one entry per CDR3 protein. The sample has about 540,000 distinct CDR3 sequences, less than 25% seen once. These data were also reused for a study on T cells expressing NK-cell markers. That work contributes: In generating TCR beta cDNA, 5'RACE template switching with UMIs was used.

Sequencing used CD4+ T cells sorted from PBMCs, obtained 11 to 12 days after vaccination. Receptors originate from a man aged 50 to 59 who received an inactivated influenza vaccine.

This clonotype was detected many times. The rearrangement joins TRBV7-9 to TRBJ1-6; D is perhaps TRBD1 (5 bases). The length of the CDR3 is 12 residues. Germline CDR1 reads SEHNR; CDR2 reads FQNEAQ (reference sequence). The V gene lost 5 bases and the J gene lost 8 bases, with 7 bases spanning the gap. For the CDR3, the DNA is TGTGCCAGCAGCCTGGGGGATTCACCCCTCCACTTT. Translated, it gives CASSLGDSPLHF.

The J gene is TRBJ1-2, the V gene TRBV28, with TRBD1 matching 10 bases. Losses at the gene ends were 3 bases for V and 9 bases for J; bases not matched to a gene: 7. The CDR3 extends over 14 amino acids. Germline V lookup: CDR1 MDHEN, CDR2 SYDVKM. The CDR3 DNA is TGTGCCAGCAGTTTGAAGGGACAGGGGACCCGCTACACCTTC. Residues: CASSLKGQGTRYTF.